A single sample is the source of the 24 T cell receptor beta chains below, sequenced in a study of circulating CD8 cells and anti-PD-1 response in melanoma. Using approximately 15 ng of total RNA, TCR libraries were made with the QIAseq Immune Repertoire TCR panel. TCRdb independently ran MiXCR on the reads; one entry per CDR3 protein. The table records 450 to 500 distinct CDR3 sequences, roughly 13% of them present only once. Live CD3+CD8+TCRalphabeta+ cells were sorted into four subsets by PD-1 and/or TIGIT. Specimen: CD8+ T cells from PBMCs, collected at baseline or after one month of anti-PD-1 therapy (not recorded which). The receptors come from a human donor with melanoma.

This clonotype is classed as large. The chain recombines TRBV11-2 with TRBJ2-3, with 10 bases matching TRBD2. Germline CDR1 SGHAT, CDR2 FQNNGV. This CDR3 contains 15 residues. V was pared by 5 bases and J by 0 bases, with 2 bases of the junction left unmatched. The CDR3 nucleotides are TGTGCCAGCAGCCGGACTAGCGGTAGCACAGATACGCAGTATTTT. Its protein product is CASSRTSGSTDTQYF.

This chain uses TRBV19 with TRBJ2-5; D possibly matches TRBD1 or TRBD2 (5 bases each). Germline V CDR1 and CDR2: LNHDA, SQIVND (reference sequence). The CDR3 runs to 14 residues. Trimming pared 2 bases from V and 13 bases from J, leaving 20 bases between. The CDR3 DNA is TGTGCCAGTAGTATACGGGGCGCTGGGAAGGCCCGGTACTTC. Translated: CASSIRGAGKARYF.

In the case of this clonotype: A read error is possible here, since a much larger clone lies one base away. This CDR3 reads CASSPTVAGAGTQYF. The DNA for the CDR3 is TGTGCCAGTTCACCCACGGTAGCGGGGGCAGGGACCCAGTACTTC. The J gene is TRBJ2-5, the V gene TRBV27; 9 positions match TRBD2. This CDR3 region has 15 residues. In germline, CDR1 is MNHEY, CDR2 SMNVEV (reference sequence). With 9 bases clipped from V and 7 bases from J, the junction kept 15 bases outside the gene matches.

To note about this clonotype: A much larger clone lies a single base off, so this may be a read error. The chain recombines TRBV6-1 with TRBJ2-7; TRBD1 might be the D (6 bases). CDR3 size: 14 residues. With 4 bases removed from V and 0 bases from J, the gap between germline ends came to 10 bases. Looked up from germline, CDR1 is MNHNS and CDR2 is SASEGT. The CDR3 here is CASSARDNSYEQYF. CDR3 DNA sequence: TGTGCCAGCAGTGCCCGGGACAACTCCTACGAGCAGTACTTC.

This clonotype is large in the sample. V usage is TRBV7-8 and J usage is TRBJ2-2; 11 bases align to TRBD1. With V trimmed by 4 bases and J by 7 bases, 8 bases remained unmatched. The length of the CDR3 is 16 residues. Per the germline V gene, CDR1 is SGHVS and CDR2 is FQNEAQ. The CDR3 DNA reads as TGTGCCAGCAGCTCCGGACAGGGGGCTATGGTCGGGGAGCTGTTTTTT. Amino acid sequence: CASSSGQGAMVGELFF.

This clonotype ranks as medium-sized. The CDR3 DNA follows: TGTGCCAGCAGTTCGACAGGGGGCGGTTCCTACGAGCAGTACTTC. As protein: CASSSTGGGSYEQYF. V usage is TRBV27 and J usage is TRBJ2-7; TRBD1 matches 10 bases. The CDR3 contains 15 residues. Losses at the gene ends were 4 bases for V and 1 base for J; bases not matched to a gene: 4. Germline lookup yields CDR1 MNHEY and CDR2 SMNVEV (reference sequence).

This clonotype qualifies as hyperexpanded. The V call is TRBV21-1, the J call TRBJ2-7; the table's D call, TRBD2, was not checked against the DNA. TRBV21-1 is a pseudogene segment. The CDR3 covers 18 residues. The CDR3 loop reads CASSTAASGGVSSYEQYF. Written as DNA, the CDR3 is TGTGCCAGCAGCACAGCGGCTAGCGGGGGGGTCTCCTCCTACGAGCAGTACTTC.

Concerning this clonotype itself: The missing conserved phenylalanine or tryptophan at the end of this CDR3 makes a read error likely. The rearrangement joins TRBV10-3 to TRBJ2-7, with D maybe TRBD2 (6 bases). This CDR3 region has 13 residues. Germline CDR1 is ENHRY and CDR2 is SYGVKD. V lost 2 bases, J lost 3 bases, and 8 bases lay in between. DNA for the CDR3: TGTGCCATCAGTGAGGTGGGGGGCTACGAGCAGTACTCC. Amino acid sequence: CAISEVGGYEQYS.

In this sample, this clonotype is large (0.1 to 1%). CDR3 region: CASSYTKSNQPQHF. CDR3 DNA sequence: TGTGCCAGCAGTTACACAAAGAGCAATCAGCCCCAGCATTTT. This chain uses TRBV27 with TRBJ1-5; D gene ambiguous. The CDR3 is 14 residues long. Looked up from germline, CDR1 is MNHEY and CDR2 is SMNVEV (reference sequence). V was pared by 4 bases and J by 1 base, with 8 bases between.

This clonotype is deemed medium-sized. Here the CDR3 reads CASSITEHIVSGELFF. DNA for the CDR3: TGTGCCAGTAGTATCACCGAACACATAGTCTCCGGGGAGCTGTTTTTT. The rearrangement uses TRBV19 and TRBJ2-2; D call uncertain. In germline, CDR1 is LNHDA, CDR2 SQIVND (reference sequence). The CDR3 loop spans 16 amino acids. The V gene lost 3 bases and the J gene lost 6 bases, with 17 bases spanning the gap.

By frequency in the sample, this clonotype is large. V usage is TRBV30 and J usage is TRBJ2-3; possible D gene TRBD2, 5 bases. The germline V gene encodes CDR1 GTSNPN and CDR2 SVGIG (reference sequence). CDR3 length: 13 amino acids. Trimming stripped 2 bases from V and 6 bases from J, with 12 bases between. DNA of the CDR3: TGTGCCTGGAGTTTAGCGACCGGGGATACGCAGTATTTT. Translation gives CAWSLATGDTQYF.

Judged by abundance, this clonotype is medium-sized (0.01 to 0.1%). The chain links TRBV12-3 or TRBV12-4 to TRBJ2-1, with 9 bases matching TRBD1. The V and J ends lost 4 bases and 4 bases, in that order; junction bases with no gene match: 5. The CDR3 extends over 15 amino acids. Written as DNA, the CDR3 is TGTGCCAGCAGTTCACCGGGACAGGGATACAATGAGCAGTTCTTC. Its protein is CASSSPGQGYNEQFF.

This clonotype is medium-sized in the sample. V gene TRBV19 combines with J gene TRBJ1-6; D is undetermined. Per germline, CDR1 LNHDA and CDR2 SQIVND (reference sequence). CDR3 size: 13 residues. V was clipped by 1 base and J by 13 bases, with 11 bases between them. The CDR3 nucleotides are TGTGCCAGTAGTATAGTATCCAGGAGTCCCCTCCACTTT. Encoded protein: CASSIVSRSPLHF. Full variable domain (outside the CDR3, taken from reference TRBV19 and TRBJ1-6): DGGITQSPKYLFRKEGQNVTLSCEQNLNHDAMYWYRQDPGQGLRLIYYSQIVNDFQKGDIAEGYSVSREKKESFPLTVTSAQKNPTAFYLCASSIVSRSPLHFGNGTRLTVT.

The table lists this clonotype with a few counts. This chain connects TRBV10-2 to TRBJ2-6; 7 nucleotides match TRBD1. In germline, CDR1 is WSHSY, CDR2 SAAADI. The V and J ends lost 5 bases and 0 bases, in that order; junction bases with no gene match: 7. CDR3 size: 17 residues. In DNA form, the CDR3 reads TGCGCCAGCAGTTGGACAGGCGTTTCCTCTGGGGCCAACGTCCTGACTTTC. Translation gives CASSWTGVSSGANVLTF.

In its sample, this clonotype is large. The chain couples TRBV5-8 to TRBJ1-5, with D unresolved. Trimming took 0 bases from V and 1 from J, leaving 11 bases between them. This CDR3 comprises 16 residues. The germline gives CDR1 SGHTS, CDR2 YDEGEE. The DNA for the CDR3 is TGTGCCAGCAGCTTGGTCGGGGTAATGAGCAATCAGCCCCAGCATTTT. Translating gives CASSLVGVMSNQPQHF.

This clonotype is labeled medium-sized (0.01 to 0.1%). This chain joins TRBV19 and TRBJ2-3, with D perhaps being TRBD1 or TRBD2 (5 bases each). The CDR3 runs to 14 residues. Germline lookup yields CDR1 LNHDA and CDR2 SQIVND (reference sequence). The V end was cut by 3 bases, the J end by 3 bases, with 10 bases between. The DNA for the CDR3 is TGTGCCAGTAGTATGGGACCAGGGACAGATACGCAGTATTTT. Translation gives CASSMGPGTDTQYF.

In this sample, this clonotype is large (0.1 to 1%). The rearrangement joins TRBV9 to TRBJ2-1, with 10 bases aligning to TRBD2. V gave up 4 bases and J gave up 5 bases; unmatched junction bases: 6. This CDR3 spans 15 amino acids. Germline CDR1 is SGDLS and CDR2 is YYNGEE. The CDR3 protein is CASSPGLAVHNEQFF. Here the CDR3 DNA reads TGTGCCAGCAGCCCCGGACTAGCGGTTCACAATGAGCAGTTCTTC.

In this sample, this clonotype is medium-sized. The chain uses TRBV20-1 and TRBJ1-1; D possibly corresponds to TRBD1 (5 bases). The V gene's germline CDR1 is DFQATT and CDR2 SNEGSKA (reference sequence). The CDR3 loop spans 13 amino acids. In nucleotides, the CDR3 is TGCACCCCGGGGCCTCGGGGGAACACTGAAGCTTTCTTT. Protein product: CTPGPRGNTEAFF.

This clonotype rates as medium-sized. CDR3 sequence: CASSTQIGQFFSGNTIYF. CDR3 nucleotide sequence: TGTGCCAGTAGTACCCAGATCGGACAGTTTTTCAGTGGAAACACCATATATTTT. The chain is built from TRBV19 and TRBJ1-3, with D perhaps matching TRBD1 (6 bases). Trimming removed 4 bases from V and 3 bases from J, with 22 bases in between. The CDR3 extends over 18 amino acids. Germline V gene data show CDR1 as LNHDA and CDR2 as SQIVND (reference sequence). The full variable domain, in which reference TRBV19 and TRBJ1-3 provide the parts outside the CDR3, is DGGITQSPKYLFRKEGQNVTLSCEQNLNHDAMYWYRQDPGQGLRLIYYSQIVNDFQKGDIAEGYSVSREKKESFPLTVTSAQKNPTAFYLCASSTQIGQFFSGNTIYFGEGSWLTVV.

By share, this clonotype ranks as large. V gene TRBV19 combines with J gene TRBJ2-5; possibly TRBD1 or TRBD2 for D (5 bases each). Germline V gives CDR1 LNHDA, CDR2 SQIVND (reference sequence). The V end was cut by 2 bases, the J end by 6 bases, with 13 bases between. This CDR3 comprises 14 residues. The CDR3 is CASSIRGAGKTQYF. The CDR3 DNA sequence: TGTGCCAGTAGTATACGGGGCGCTGGGAAGACCCAGTACTTC.

By proportion, this clonotype is large. The chain carries TRBV20-1 and TRBJ2-7, with 10 bases matching TRBD2. From germline, CDR1 is DFQATT and CDR2 SNEGSKA (reference sequence). There are 16 residues in the CDR3. The J segment lost 0 bases and the V segment lost 2 bases, leaving 7 bases of the junction unmatched. CDR3 bases: TGCAGTGCTAGAAATCTAGCGGGGGTCCCCTCCTACGAGCAGTACTTC. Protein product: CSARNLAGVPSYEQYF.

This clonotype is termed medium-sized (0.01 to 0.1%). This chain's CDR3 is CSAHSQGSSYEQYF. In nucleotides, the CDR3 is TGCAGTGCTCATTCACAGGGGAGCTCCTACGAGCAGTACTTC. The chain couples TRBV20-1 to TRBJ2-7, with 7 positions matching TRBD1. V shed 5 bases, J shed 0 bases, and the junction held 7 bases outside the gene matches. The CDR3 has 14 amino acids. Germline CDR1 and CDR2: DFQATT and SNEGSKA (reference sequence).

This clonotype is large. DNA of the CDR3: TGCAGCTCCCGCCTTGGCGTTACTGAAGCTTTCTTT. Translating gives CSSRLGVTEAFF. The V and J genes are TRBV29-1 and TRBJ1-1; D is undetermined. V was shortened by 8 bases and J by 5 bases, with 15 bases between the two germline ends. CDR3 length: 12 residues. Per the germline V gene, CDR1 is SQVTM and CDR2 is ANQGSEA.

By frequency in the sample, this clonotype is large. This CDR3 reads CASSFGGGNTEAFF. As DNA, the CDR3 is TGTGCCAGCAGTTTCGGGGGCGGGAACACTGAAGCTTTCTTT. V and J are TRBV12-3 or TRBV12-4 and TRBJ1-1, with D perhaps matching TRBD1 (6 bases). This CDR3 is 14 amino acids long. Trimming removed 3 bases at V and 1 base at J, with 9 bases between.